These T cell receptor beta chains were read from a single sample in a study of long-term antiretroviral therapy in people with HIV. This table comes from immunoSEQ multiplex PCR, and its TCRdb copy is limited to in-frame clones, with some not included. The data contain 12,000 or so clones, over 65% of them singletons. Sequences were derived from unsorted PBMCs, sampled about 3.1 years before starting antiretroviral therapy. All receptors derive from a middle-aged man with HIV. Both conserved end residues are part of each CDR3. A D gene is named only where the DNA matches it firmly. A row's size may be missing; if present it is once, few, many or a size class.

v_call	clone_size	d_call	j_call	cdr3_aa	cdr3_nt
TRBV9	medium-sized	-	TRBJ2-3	CASSLGARADTQYF	TGTGCCAGCAGCCTAGGGGCCCGGGCAGATACGCAGTATTTT
TRBV10-2	-	TRBD2	TRBJ2-1	CASKREKYNEQFF	TGCGCCAGCAAGCGGGAGAAGTACAATGAGCAGTTCTTC
TRBV19	few	-	TRBJ1-3	CASRPDHSGNTIYF	TGTGCCAGTAGGCCAGACCACTCTGGAAACACCATATATTTT
TRBV11-3	-	-	TRBJ2-1	CASSSTNEQFF	TGTGCCAGCAGCTCCACCAATGAGCAGTTCTTC
TRBV29-1	-	TRBD2	TRBJ2-7	CSVRGRVAYEQYF	TGCAGCGTTCGCGGGAGGGTCGCCTACGAGCAGTACTTC
TRBV7-9	-	-	TRBJ1-4	CASSLSWGSSEKLFF	TGTGCCAGCAGCCTATCTTGGGGTAGTAGTGAAAAACTGTTTTTT
TRBV14	medium-sized	-	TRBJ2-5	CASSPGVARYQETQYF	TGTGCCAGCAGCCCTGGGGTAGCGAGGTACCAAGAGACCCAGTACTTC
TRBV28	-	-	TRBJ2-1	CASSPLMRAYSYNEQFF	TGTGCCAGCAGTCCCCTGATGCGGGCATACTCCTACAATGAGCAGTTCTTC
TRBV10-1	-	TRBD1	TRBJ1-2	CASGSRDRGANYGYTF	TGCGCCAGCGGGTCCCGGGACAGGGGCGCTAACTATGGCTACACCTTC
TRBV11-3	-	-	TRBJ2-3	CASSTYTDTQYF	TGTGCCAGCAGCACCTATACAGATACGCAGTATTTT
TRBV7-3	few	-	TRBJ2-7	CASSLSGDTYEQYF	TGTGCCAGCAGCTTATCCGGGGATACCTACGAGCAGTACTTC
TRBV7-9	few	-	TRBJ1-5	CASSPGDSNQPQHF	TGTGCCAGCAGCCCTGGGGATAGCAATCAGCCCCAGCATTTT
TRBV6-1	once	-	TRBJ1-2	CASSGGLYGYTF	TGTGCCAGCAGTGGTGGACTTTATGGCTACACCTTC
TRBV7-9	-	-	TRBJ2-1	CASSLDRSSYNEQFF	TGTGCCAGCAGCTTAGATCGAAGCTCCTACAATGAGCAGTTCTTC
TRBV19	-	-	TRBJ1-5	CASSMISGPGHF	TGTGCCAGTAGTATGATCTCCGGGCCCGGGCATTTT
TRBV7-9	-	TRBD2	TRBJ2-1	CASSSGLAYNEQFF	TGTGCCAGCAGCTCAGGACTAGCGTACAATGAGCAGTTCTTC
TRBV4-3	-	-	TRBJ1-3	CASSQDRVYTGNTIYF	TGCGCCAGCAGCCAAGATAGGGTATATACTGGAAACACCATATATTTT
TRBV10-3	medium-sized	-	TRBJ1-1	CAISESIRGKDTEAFF	TGTGCCATCAGTGAGTCGATTCGGGGGAAGGACACTGAAGCTTTCTTT
TRBV7-3	-	-	TRBJ2-1	CASSLTAANEQFF	TGTGCCAGCAGCTTAACCGCAGCCAATGAGCAGTTCTTC
TRBV7-8	-	TRBD1	TRBJ2-1	CASSLAGQAYNEQFF	TGTGCCAGCAGCTTAGCGGGACAGGCCTACAATGAGCAGTTCTTC
TRBV28	-	-	TRBJ2-5	CASSRWGEGQETQYF	TGTGCCAGCAGCCGGTGGGGAGAGGGCCAAGAGACCCAGTACTTC
TRBV4-3	-	-	TRBJ2-6	CASSQEGHSGANVLTF	TGCGCCAGCAGCCAAGAGGGACACTCTGGGGCCAACGTCCTGACTTTC
TRBV7-2	-	TRBD2	TRBJ2-7	CASSPRTSGSGEQYF	TGTGCCAGCAGCCCACGGACTAGCGGGAGTGGCGAGCAGTACTTC
TRBV5-4	-	-	TRBJ2-3	CASKAGDTQYF	TGTGCCAGCAAGGCTGGAGATACGCAGTATTTT
TRBV9	-	TRBD2	TRBJ2-3	CASSVTLSAGGIGDTQYF	TGTGCCAGCAGCGTAACCTTATCGGCGGGAGGAATAGGAGATACGCAGTATTTT
TRBV18	-	TRBD1	TRBJ1-4	CASSPQRQGTGGELFF	TGTGCCAGCTCACCGCAAAGACAGGGGACGGGCGGGGAACTGTTTTTT
TRBV5-6	-	TRBD1	TRBJ2-2	CASRLDRGDTGELFF	TGTGCCAGCAGATTGGACAGGGGTGACACCGGGGAGCTGTTTTTT
TRBV30	-	-	TRBJ1-1	CAWSVAPAGSVSVRSEAFF	TGTGCCTGGAGTGTCGCCCCGGCGGGGAGCGTGTCGGTGAGGAGTGAAGCTTTCTTT
TRBV5-8	-	TRBD1	TRBJ1-5	CASSLYAGQGWDQPQHF	TGTGCCAGCAGCTTGTACGCAGGACAGGGGTGGGATCAGCCCCAGCATTTT
TRBV18	-	TRBD2	TRBJ2-7	CASSSGLAVNEQYF	TGTGCCAGCTCATCGGGACTAGCGGTAAACGAGCAGTACTTC
TRBV6-1	once	TRBD1	TRBJ2-7	CATHRDRGSYEQYF	TGTGCAACTCACCGGGACAGGGGATCCTACGAGCAGTACTTC
TRBV4-2	large	-	TRBJ2-7	CASSQDLSRGRDEQYF	TGTGCCAGCAGCCAAGACCTTTCTAGAGGGCGGGACGAGCAGTACTTC
TRBV6-5	-	TRBD1	TRBJ1-5	CASSNSLGTDNQPQHF	TGTGCCAGCAGTAACTCCTTGGGGACAGACAATCAGCCCCAGCATTTT
TRBV21-1	-	-	TRBJ1-5	CASSQSQPQHF	TGTGCCAGCAGCCAAAGTCAGCCCCAGCATTTT
TRBV14	few	-	TRBJ2-2	CASSQSRYTGELFF	TGTGCCAGCAGCCAATCCAGATACACCGGGGAGCTGTTTTTT
TRBV27	-	-	TRBJ2-2	CASSWPGELFF	TGTGCCAGCAGTTGGCCCGGGGAGCTGTTTTTT
TRBV5-8	once	-	TRBJ1-2	CATTPFHYGYTF	TGTGCCACCACCCCGTTCCACTATGGCTACACCTTC
TRBV18	-	-	TRBJ1-2	CASSPNRDNYGYTF	TGTGCCAGCTCACCGAACAGGGATAACTATGGCTACACCTTC
TRBV7-3	few	-	TRBJ2-6	CASSLDSAGANVLTF	TGTGCCAGCAGCTTGGATTCGGCTGGGGCCAACGTCCTGACTTTC
TRBV11-2	-	TRBD1	TRBJ2-7	CASSLGTGSEQYF	TGTGCCAGCAGCTTAGGGACAGGGAGCGAGCAGTACTTC
TRBV6-4	-	TRBD2	TRBJ2-2	CASRTSGSTGELFF	TGTGCCAGCAGGACTAGCGGGAGCACCGGGGAGCTGTTTTTT